This is a list of T cell receptor beta chains from one sample in a study of T cell changes during pregnancy in multiple sclerosis. Method: immunoSEQ multiplex PCR; TCRdb's copy keeps in-frame clones and lacks some. The sample has fewer than 55,000 clones; about 90% are singletons. The specimen was peripheral blood, collected in the first trimester of pregnancy. These receptors all come from a female donor with multiple sclerosis, enrolled in a pregnancy study. The CDR3 runs from the conserved cysteine through the conserved F or W. The D gene is left open where the match is weak. Clone size is given for some rows only: seen once, a few or many times, or a class if the clone is expanded.

clone size,V gene,D gene,CDR3 length,J gene,CDR3 DNA,CDR3 protein
-,TRBV5-4,-,14,TRBJ1-1,TGTGCCAGCAGCTTCACAGGGACGCCCACTGAAGCTTTCTTT,CASSFTGTPTEAFF
-,TRBV5-1,TRBD1,16,TRBJ2-3,TGCGCCAGCAGCCCGGATAGGACAGGCTCCACAGATACGCAGTATTTT,CASSPDRTGSTDTQYF
-,TRBV19,TRBD1,11,TRBJ2-7,TGTGCCAGTAGCGACAGGGACGAGCAGTACTTC,CASSDRDEQYF
once,TRBV28,-,15,TRBJ1-4,TGTGCCAGCAGTTTTTTGAGAGGGTCGGGGGAAAAACTGTTTTTT,CASSFLRGSGEKLFF
-,TRBV19,-,14,TRBJ2-7,TGTGCCAGTAGTATAGTCGGAGGGTCGTACGAGCAGTACTTC,CASSIVGGSYEQYF
few,TRBV19,TRBD1,13,TRBJ2-7,TGTGCCAGTAGTGCAGGACAGGGGGCCGAGCAGTACTTC,CASSAGQGAEQYF
-,TRBV7-7,TRBD1,14,TRBJ2-2,TGTGCTAGCAGCCTGGACAGGGGGTTCGGGGAGCTGTTTTTT,CASSLDRGFGELFF
-,TRBV25-1,TRBD2,13,TRBJ2-7,TGTGCCAGCAGTGAATGGGAGGGGAAAGAGCAGTACTTC,CASSEWEGKEQYF
-,TRBV7-9,TRBD2,15,TRBJ2-7,TGTGCCAGCAGCCCGGTAGCGGGGGGGACCTACGAGCAGTACTTC,CASSPVAGGTYEQYF
-,TRBV11-3,-,13,TRBJ2-5,TGTGCCAGCAGCTTGGGACTGGCGGAGACCCAGTACTTC,CASSLGLAETQYF
-,TRBV4-3,TRBD1,17,TRBJ2-3,TGCGCCAGCAGCCAAGCATACCTGGGACAGGGGGTAGATACGCAGTATTTT,CASSQAYLGQGVDTQYF